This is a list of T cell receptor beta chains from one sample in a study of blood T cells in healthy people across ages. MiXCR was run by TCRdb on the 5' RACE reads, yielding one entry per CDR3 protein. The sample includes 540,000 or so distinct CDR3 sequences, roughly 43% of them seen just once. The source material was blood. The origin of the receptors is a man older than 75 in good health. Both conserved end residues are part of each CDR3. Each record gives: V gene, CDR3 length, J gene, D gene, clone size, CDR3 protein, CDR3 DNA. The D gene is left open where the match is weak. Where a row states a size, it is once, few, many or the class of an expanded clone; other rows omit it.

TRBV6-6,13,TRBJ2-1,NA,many,CASLASSYNEQFF,TGTGCCAGCCTGGCTAGCTCCTACAATGAGCAGTTCTTC
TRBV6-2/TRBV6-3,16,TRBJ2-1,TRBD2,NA,CASRRSGGSTYNEQFF,TGTGCCAGCAGGCGAAGCGGGGGCTCCACCTACAATGAGCAGTTCTTC
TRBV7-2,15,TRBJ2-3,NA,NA,CASSLTVRPTDTQYF,TGTGCCAGCAGCTTAACAGTTCGGCCCACAGATACGCAGTATTTT
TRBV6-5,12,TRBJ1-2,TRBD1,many,CASSPTGDGYTF,TGTGCCAGCAGTCCAACAGGGGACGGCTACACCTTC
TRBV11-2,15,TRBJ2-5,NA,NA,CASSFQQGLGETQYF,TGTGCCAGCAGCTTCCAACAGGGCTTGGGCGAGACCCAGTACTTC
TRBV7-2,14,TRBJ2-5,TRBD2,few,CASSSGLAVETQYF,TGTGCCAGCAGTTCGGGACTAGCGGTAGAGACCCAGTACTTC
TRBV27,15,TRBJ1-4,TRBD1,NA,CASRDRGQGNEKLFF,TGTGCCAGCCGGGACAGGGGCCAGGGGAATGAAAAACTGTTTTTT
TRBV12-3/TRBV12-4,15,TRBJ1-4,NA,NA,CASSWGHGDNEKLFF,TGTGCCAGCAGTTGGGGTCACGGGGATAATGAAAAACTGTTTTTT
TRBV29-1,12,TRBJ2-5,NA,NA,CSVEQGRETQYF,TGCAGCGTTGAACAGGGTCGGGAGACCCAGTACTTC
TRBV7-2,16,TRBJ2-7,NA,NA,CASSLGARGTPYEQYF,TGTGCCAGCAGCTTAGGGGCCAGGGGTACCCCCTACGAGCAGTACTTC
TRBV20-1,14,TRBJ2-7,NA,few,CSAPQPGRTHEQYF,TGCAGTGCTCCACAACCCGGACGGACCCACGAGCAGTACTTC
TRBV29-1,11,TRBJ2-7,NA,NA,CSVKMGYEQYF,TGCAGCGTCAAGATGGGCTACGAGCAGTACTTC
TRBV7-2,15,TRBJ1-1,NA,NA,CASSTRDRGGAEAFF,TGTGCCAGCAGCACCCGGGACCGGGGCGGCGCTGAAGCTTTCTTT
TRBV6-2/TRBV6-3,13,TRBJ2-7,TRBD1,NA,CASSYNRGYEQYF,TGTGCCAGCAGTTATAACAGGGGGTACGAGCAGTACTTC
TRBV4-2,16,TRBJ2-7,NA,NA,CASSQGDGPRGYEQYF,TGTGCCAGCAGCCAAGGGGACGGACCCCGAGGCTACGAGCAGTACTTC
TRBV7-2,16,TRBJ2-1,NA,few,CASSLGAGTRGLREFF,TGTGCCAGCAGCTTGGGGGCCGGGACTAGGGGGCTGAGGGAGTTCTTC
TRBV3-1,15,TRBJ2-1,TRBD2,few,CASSQGLATYNEQFF,TGTGCCAGCAGCCAGGGACTAGCAACCTACAATGAGCAGTTCTTC
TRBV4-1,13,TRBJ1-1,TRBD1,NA,CASSRTGYTEAFF,TGCGCCAGCAGCCGGACAGGGTACACTGAAGCTTTCTTT
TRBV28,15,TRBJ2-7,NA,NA,CASTAPDGFSYEQYF,TGTGCCAGCACCGCCCCTGACGGTTTCTCCTACGAGCAGTACTTC
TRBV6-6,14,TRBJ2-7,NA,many,CASGRAGAAYEQYF,TGTGCCAGCGGACGAGCCGGGGCAGCCTACGAGCAGTACTTC